These T cell receptor beta chains were read from a single sample in a study of blood T cell repertoires in COVID-19. Sequencing was performed with immunoSEQ multiplex PCR; in TCRdb, only in-frame clones are kept and a portion is missing. The table lists approximately 170,000 clones, 80% to 90% of them singletons. Sequencing was performed on peripheral blood. These TCRs come from a man in his late teens or twenties who had recovered from COVID-19. The CDR3 runs from the conserved cysteine through the conserved F or W. D genes are given only for firm matches. Expanded clones get a size class; other rows say once, few or many, or leave the size out.

clone_size: once
j_call: TRBJ1-3
v_call: TRBV30
d_call: NA
cdr3_nt: TGTGGCCATACAGGCCAACCTGGAAACACCATATATTTT
cdr3_aa: CGHTGQPGNTIYF

clone_size: NA
j_call: TRBJ2-5
v_call: TRBV9
d_call: NA
cdr3_nt: TGTGCCAGCAGCGTCTTAGGGGTAGTTCAAGAGACCCAGTACTTC
cdr3_aa: CASSVLGVVQETQYF

clone_size: once
j_call: TRBJ2-1
v_call: TRBV7-2
d_call: NA
cdr3_nt: TGTGCCAGCAGCTCCAGTCGAGGTAACAATGAGCAGTTCTTC
cdr3_aa: CASSSSRGNNEQFF

clone_size: NA
j_call: TRBJ2-7
v_call: TRBV12-3/TRBV12-4
d_call: NA
cdr3_nt: TGTGGCCCACATGGGCCCTACGAGCAGTACTTC
cdr3_aa: CGPHGPYEQYF

clone_size: NA
j_call: TRBJ2-7
v_call: TRBV7-3
d_call: NA
cdr3_nt: TGTGCCAGCAGCATCACCTACAGGGCCGAGCAGTACTTC
cdr3_aa: CASSITYRAEQYF

clone_size: few
j_call: TRBJ1-1
v_call: TRBV6-5
d_call: TRBD1
cdr3_nt: TGTGCCAGCGGAAGGGGGCCGGACACTGAAGCTTTCTTT
cdr3_aa: CASGRGPDTEAFF

clone_size: NA
j_call: TRBJ2-7
v_call: TRBV27
d_call: NA
cdr3_nt: TGTGCCAGCAGTTTAGGACAGTCCTACGAGCAGTACTTC
cdr3_aa: CASSLGQSYEQYF

clone_size: NA
j_call: TRBJ1-2
v_call: TRBV3-1/TRBV3-2
d_call: TRBD1
cdr3_nt: TGTGCCAGCAGCCTGTTGGGACAGGGTGGCTACACCTTC
cdr3_aa: CASSLLGQGGYTF

clone_size: NA
j_call: TRBJ2-7
v_call: TRBV13
d_call: TRBD2
cdr3_nt: TGTGCCAGCAGCACAACTAGCGGGGGAGCCTACGAGCAGTACTTC
cdr3_aa: CASSTTSGGAYEQYF

clone_size: NA
j_call: TRBJ2-7
v_call: TRBV4-1
d_call: NA
cdr3_nt: TGCGCCAGCAGCTTCCTCAGGGTAGGATCCTACGAGCAGTACTTC
cdr3_aa: CASSFLRVGSYEQYF

clone_size: NA
j_call: TRBJ2-2
v_call: TRBV10-3
d_call: TRBD2
cdr3_nt: TGTGCCGCCGCCCTAGCGGGAGATGGAGGGGAGCTGTTTTTT
cdr3_aa: CAAALAGDGGELFF

clone_size: NA
j_call: TRBJ2-7
v_call: TRBV5-8
d_call: NA
cdr3_nt: TGTGCCAGCAGCTTGGCCGGGTACTCCTACGAGCAGTACTTC
cdr3_aa: CASSLAGYSYEQYF

clone_size: NA
j_call: TRBJ2-7
v_call: TRBV3-1/TRBV3-2
d_call: NA
cdr3_nt: TGTGCCAGCAGCCAAGGAGGGTTCAACGAGCAGTACTTC
cdr3_aa: CASSQGGFNEQYF

clone_size: NA
j_call: TRBJ2-1
v_call: TRBV4-2
d_call: NA
cdr3_nt: TGTGCCAGCAGCCAAGGAGGCGGGGATGAGCAGTTCTTC
cdr3_aa: CASSQGGGDEQFF

clone_size: NA
j_call: TRBJ2-5
v_call: TRBV7-2
d_call: TRBD2
cdr3_nt: TGTGCCAGCAGCTTAGTACCTAGCGGGAGAGACGAGACCCAGTACTTC
cdr3_aa: CASSLVPSGRDETQYF

clone_size: NA
j_call: TRBJ2-1
v_call: TRBV29-1
d_call: NA
cdr3_nt: TGCAGCGTTTCACAGGGTTTCGATGAGCAGTTCTTC
cdr3_aa: CSVSQGFDEQFF

clone_size: NA
j_call: TRBJ2-7
v_call: TRBV27
d_call: TRBD2
cdr3_nt: TGTGCCAGCTCCACGGGCGGGGGGTCTTCCAAGCAGTACTTC
cdr3_aa: CASSTGGGSSKQYF

clone_size: NA
j_call: TRBJ1-6
v_call: TRBV18
d_call: NA
cdr3_nt: TGTGCCAGCTCACCACCTGAACAGGGTGGTAATTCACCCCTCCACTTT
cdr3_aa: CASSPPEQGGNSPLHF

clone_size: once
j_call: TRBJ2-7
v_call: TRBV29-1
d_call: TRBD2
cdr3_nt: TGCAGCGTTGTGGGGGGGAGATCCTACGAGCAGTACTTC
cdr3_aa: CSVVGGRSYEQYF

clone_size: NA
j_call: TRBJ1-1
v_call: TRBV5-4
d_call: NA
cdr3_nt: TGTGCCATCCGGGGGGACACTGAAGCTTTCTTT
cdr3_aa: CAIRGDTEAFF

clone_size: medium-sized
j_call: TRBJ1-2
v_call: TRBV3-1/TRBV3-2
d_call: NA
cdr3_nt: TGTGCCAGCACCCCACTACGGTTGAACTATGGCTACACCTTC
cdr3_aa: CASTPLRLNYGYTF

clone_size: few
j_call: TRBJ1-2
v_call: TRBV7-9
d_call: NA
cdr3_nt: TGTGCCAGCAGCTTGGACTGGCGTGGCTACACCTTC
cdr3_aa: CASSLDWRGYTF

clone_size: NA
j_call: TRBJ2-7
v_call: TRBV6-5
d_call: NA
cdr3_nt: TGTGCCAGCAGTCCCGCGGGGGCGAGCTCCTACGAGCAGTACTTC
cdr3_aa: CASSPAGASSYEQYF

clone_size: few
j_call: TRBJ1-4
v_call: TRBV6-2/TRBV6-3
d_call: TRBD1
cdr3_nt: TGTGCCAGCAGTCCCCGCCAGGGGGTCCGAAAACTGTTTTTT
cdr3_aa: CASSPRQGVRKLFF

clone_size: NA
j_call: TRBJ1-5
v_call: TRBV6-6
d_call: NA
cdr3_nt: TGTGCCAGCAGGAGAGAGGGAAATCAGCCCCAGCATTTT
cdr3_aa: CASRREGNQPQHF

clone_size: NA
j_call: TRBJ1-2
v_call: TRBV7-8
d_call: NA
cdr3_nt: TGTGCCAGCAGCTCAGGGCCAGACTATGGCTACACCTTC
cdr3_aa: CASSSGPDYGYTF

clone_size: NA
j_call: TRBJ2-7
v_call: TRBV7-2
d_call: NA
cdr3_nt: TGTGCCAGCAGCCAGGAGGGACTCAATCACGAGCAGTACTTC
cdr3_aa: CASSQEGLNHEQYF

clone_size: NA
j_call: TRBJ2-7
v_call: TRBV7-2
d_call: NA
cdr3_nt: TGTGCCAGCAGCTTAGAACAGTCCACGGTGCGGTACTTC
cdr3_aa: CASSLEQSTVRYF

clone_size: NA
j_call: TRBJ2-3
v_call: TRBV11-2
d_call: TRBD2
cdr3_nt: TGTGCCAGCAGCTTGTCAGCGGGGCCTACAGATACGCAGTATTTT
cdr3_aa: CASSLSAGPTDTQYF

clone_size: NA
j_call: TRBJ1-1
v_call: TRBV19
d_call: NA
cdr3_nt: TGTGCCAGTAGTATACGGGGGGGCACTGAAGCTTTCTTT
cdr3_aa: CASSIRGGTEAFF

clone_size: NA
j_call: TRBJ2-4
v_call: TRBV5-8
d_call: NA
cdr3_nt: TGTGCCAGCAGCTTGGTAAGGCGTAGCGGCGCAGCCAAAAACATTCAGTACTTC
cdr3_aa: CASSLVRRSGAAKNIQYF

clone_size: NA
j_call: TRBJ2-7
v_call: TRBV23-1
d_call: TRBD1
cdr3_nt: TGCGCCAGCAGTCAATCAAGGGGGCCCGTAGGGGAGCAGTACTTC
cdr3_aa: CASSQSRGPVGEQYF

clone_size: NA
j_call: TRBJ1-3
v_call: TRBV4-3
d_call: TRBD1
cdr3_nt: TGCGCCAGCAGCTGGGACAGGAGCGCTGGAAACACCATATATTTT
cdr3_aa: CASSWDRSAGNTIYF

clone_size: NA
j_call: TRBJ2-1
v_call: TRBV2
d_call: NA
cdr3_nt: TGTGCCAGCAGTGAACCCCCCTCCTGGGGCCTTGACAATGAGCAGTTCTTC
cdr3_aa: CASSEPPSWGLDNEQFF

clone_size: few
j_call: TRBJ1-1
v_call: TRBV11-2
d_call: TRBD1
cdr3_nt: TGTGCCAGCAGCCTAAGGACAGGGGGAAACACTGAAGCTTTCTTT
cdr3_aa: CASSLRTGGNTEAFF

clone_size: once
j_call: TRBJ1-5
v_call: TRBV6-2/TRBV6-3
d_call: NA
cdr3_nt: TGTGCCAGCAGTTACTCTATATCAGGATTAAATCAGCCCCAGCATTTT
cdr3_aa: CASSYSISGLNQPQHF

clone_size: NA
j_call: TRBJ1-1
v_call: TRBV6-5
d_call: NA
cdr3_nt: TGTGCCAGCAGTTGGGGCAGCCCCCACACTGAAGCTTTCTTT
cdr3_aa: CASSWGSPHTEAFF

clone_size: NA
j_call: TRBJ2-7
v_call: TRBV25-1
d_call: NA
cdr3_nt: TGTGCCAGCAGCCCCGTTTATCCCTACGAGCAGTACTTC
cdr3_aa: CASSPVYPYEQYF

clone_size: NA
j_call: TRBJ2-1
v_call: TRBV6-2/TRBV6-3
d_call: TRBD1
cdr3_nt: TGTGCCAGCAGCTTCCCGACAGGGTGGAAGTTCTTC
cdr3_aa: CASSFPTGWKFF

clone_size: NA
j_call: TRBJ1-5
v_call: TRBV6-2/TRBV6-3
d_call: NA
cdr3_nt: TGTGCCAGCAGTTTCCCTAGCGGGGAGCGGGGTCAGCCCCAGCATTTT
cdr3_aa: CASSFPSGERGQPQHF

clone_size: NA
j_call: TRBJ2-1
v_call: TRBV4-3
d_call: NA
cdr3_nt: TGCGCCAGCAGCCAAGAGGGGCGTGGGGTTGAGCAGTTCTTC
cdr3_aa: CASSQEGRGVEQFF

clone_size: NA
j_call: TRBJ2-4
v_call: TRBV5-1
d_call: TRBD2
cdr3_nt: TGCGCCAGCAGCGTAGGACTAGTGCGAGCCAAAAACATTCAGTACTTC
cdr3_aa: CASSVGLVRAKNIQYF

clone_size: few
j_call: TRBJ1-5
v_call: TRBV30
d_call: NA
cdr3_nt: TGTGCCTGGAGTGAACGGGGAGGGCAGCCCCAGCATTTT
cdr3_aa: CAWSERGGQPQHF

clone_size: NA
j_call: TRBJ1-6
v_call: TRBV5-1
d_call: TRBD1
cdr3_nt: TGCGCCAGCAGCTTGGCAGGGGGCTCACCCCTCCACTTT
cdr3_aa: CASSLAGGSPLHF

clone_size: NA
j_call: TRBJ1-1
v_call: TRBV19
d_call: NA
cdr3_nt: TGTGCCAGTAGTATTAGAGGAAGCACTGAAGCTTTCTTT
cdr3_aa: CASSIRGSTEAFF

clone_size: NA
j_call: TRBJ1-2
v_call: TRBV5-1
d_call: TRBD1
cdr3_nt: TGCGCCAGCAGCCCAGGGGGCAGCTATGGCTACACCTTC
cdr3_aa: CASSPGGSYGYTF

clone_size: NA
j_call: TRBJ1-5
v_call: TRBV10-2
d_call: NA
cdr3_nt: TGCGCCAGCACCCCAGGCTCGACTCAGCCCCAGCATTTT
cdr3_aa: CASTPGSTQPQHF

clone_size: NA
j_call: TRBJ1-2
v_call: TRBV6-1
d_call: NA
cdr3_nt: TGTGCCAGCAGTGAAGGGCGGCTCTATGGCTACACCTTC
cdr3_aa: CASSEGRLYGYTF

clone_size: NA
j_call: TRBJ1-4
v_call: TRBV19
d_call: TRBD1
cdr3_nt: TGTGCCAGTAGTATACAGGGGGCCACTGAAAAACTGTTTTTT
cdr3_aa: CASSIQGATEKLFF

clone_size: NA
j_call: TRBJ2-2
v_call: TRBV7-2
d_call: NA
cdr3_nt: TGTGCCAGCAGCTTAGGGGTGGGACTCACCGGGGAGCTGTTTTTT
cdr3_aa: CASSLGVGLTGELFF

clone_size: NA
j_call: TRBJ2-1
v_call: TRBV19
d_call: TRBD2
cdr3_nt: TGTGCCAGTAGTATAACAGCGGGAGGGCTGGGGGAGCAGTTCTTC
cdr3_aa: CASSITAGGLGEQFF

clone_size: NA
j_call: TRBJ2-7
v_call: TRBV5-1
d_call: NA
cdr3_nt: TGCGCCAGCAGCTCCGACAGCTACGAGCAGTACTTC
cdr3_aa: CASSSDSYEQYF

clone_size: NA
j_call: TRBJ2-1
v_call: TRBV19
d_call: TRBD2
cdr3_nt: TGTGCCAGTAGTATAGGTCCCGCTAGCGGGAGTAGAGAGCAGTTCTTC
cdr3_aa: CASSIGPASGSREQFF

clone_size: NA
j_call: TRBJ1-3
v_call: TRBV10-3
d_call: TRBD1
cdr3_nt: TGTGCCATCAGTGAACGGGACAGTTTTTCTGGAAACACCATATATTTT
cdr3_aa: CAISERDSFSGNTIYF

clone_size: NA
j_call: TRBJ2-6
v_call: TRBV7-8
d_call: TRBD1
cdr3_nt: TGTGCCAGCACCTATAAGGGGGCAACTGGGGCCAACGTCCTGACTTTC
cdr3_aa: CASTYKGATGANVLTF

clone_size: NA
j_call: TRBJ2-7
v_call: TRBV3-1/TRBV3-2
d_call: NA
cdr3_nt: TGTGCCAGCAGCCCCCCCAACCTAGCCTACGAGCAGTACTTC
cdr3_aa: CASSPPNLAYEQYF

clone_size: NA
j_call: TRBJ2-7
v_call: TRBV27
d_call: TRBD1
cdr3_nt: TGTGCCAGCAGTTCGACAGGGGCGGGCTCCTACGAGCAGTACTTC
cdr3_aa: CASSSTGAGSYEQYF

clone_size: NA
j_call: TRBJ1-5
v_call: TRBV7-2
d_call: NA
cdr3_nt: TGTGCCAGCGGAAGCGGGGGCGCGGGTCAGCCCCAGCATTTT
cdr3_aa: CASGSGGAGQPQHF

clone_size: few
j_call: TRBJ2-3
v_call: TRBV7-2
d_call: TRBD2
cdr3_nt: TGTGCCAGCAGCCTAACCGGGACTAGTGTCTCCGATACGCAGTATTTT
cdr3_aa: CASSLTGTSVSDTQYF